This T cell receptor (beta chain) is from a study of blood T cell repertoires in COVID-19. Whole-study context: PBMCs, B-cell-depleted T cells, or T cells were the source of the cDNA or gDNA that made up the material.

Measured with immunoSEQ multiplex PCR; TCRdb has only the in-frame clones, and not every one. Of roughly 260,000 clones detected, approximately 83% appear once; the ten largest clones hold 1.9%. Germline V gene data show CDR1 as MNHEY and CDR2 as SMNVEV (reference sequence). The germline V and J ends were trimmed by 7 bases and 3 bases, with 9 bases remaining between them. The CDR3 sequence is 13 residues long. The chain uses TRBV27 and TRBJ2-2, with a tentative D call TRBD2 (6 bases). This receptor was taken from a woman aged 45-65 years who had recovered from COVID-19. Input material: PBMCs or T cells enriched from blood (not recorded which). This chain's CDR3 is CASKRRDTGELFF. In nucleotides, the CDR3 is TGTGCCAGCAAAAGGAGGGACACCGGGGAGCTGTTTTTT.